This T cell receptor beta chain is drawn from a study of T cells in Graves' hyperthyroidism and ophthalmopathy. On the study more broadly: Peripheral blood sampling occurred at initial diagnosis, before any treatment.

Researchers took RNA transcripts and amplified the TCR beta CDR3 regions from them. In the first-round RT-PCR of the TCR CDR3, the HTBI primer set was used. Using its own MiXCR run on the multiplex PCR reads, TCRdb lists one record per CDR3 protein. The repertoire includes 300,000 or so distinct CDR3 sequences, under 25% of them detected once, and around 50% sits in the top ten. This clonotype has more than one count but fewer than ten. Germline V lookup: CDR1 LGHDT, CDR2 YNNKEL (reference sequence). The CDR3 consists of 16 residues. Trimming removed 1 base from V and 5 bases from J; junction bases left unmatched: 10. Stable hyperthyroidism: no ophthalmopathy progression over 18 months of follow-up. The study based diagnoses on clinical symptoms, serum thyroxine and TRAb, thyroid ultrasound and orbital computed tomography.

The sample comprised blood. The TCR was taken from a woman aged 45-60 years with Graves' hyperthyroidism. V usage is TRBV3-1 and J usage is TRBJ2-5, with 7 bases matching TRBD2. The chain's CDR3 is CASSQGLAALGETQYF. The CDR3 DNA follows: TGTGCCAGCAGCCAAGGGCTAGCGGCCCTGGGGGAGACCCAGTACTTC.